Listed below are T cell receptor beta chains from one sample, sequenced in a study of T cell responses to AZD1222 COVID-19 vaccine. Sequenced by immunoSEQ multiplex PCR; TCRdb stores in-frame clones only, minus some. The repertoire includes roughly 150,000 clones, roughly 92% of them detected once, and 1.6% sits in the top ten. This specimen consisted of peripheral blood, obtained on day 0 of AZD1222 vaccination. These receptors were obtained from an adult in good health. Each CDR3 is given with its conserved first and last residue. Each record gives: J gene, V gene, D gene, clone size, CDR3 DNA, CDR3 protein. D genes are given only for firm matches. Expanded clones are given a class, and other clones once, few, many or no size at all.

TRBJ2-7,TRBV2,.,.,TGTGCCAGCAGTAAGACTAGGCACGAGCAGTACTTC,CASSKTRHEQYF
TRBJ1-5,TRBV19,TRBD1,.,TGTGCCAGCCTAGACAGGGAAAATCAGCCCCAGCATTTT,CASLDRENQPQHF
TRBJ1-2,TRBV28,.,.,TGTGCCAGCAGTTCTGGGCCCTACTATGGCTACACCTTC,CASSSGPYYGYTF
TRBJ1-1,TRBV7-3,TRBD1,.,TGTGCCAGCAGCCTCGACCAGGGGGGCCCTGAAGCTTTCTTT,CASSLDQGGPEAFF
TRBJ2-7,TRBV5-4,.,.,TGTGCCAGCAGCCCCCCGACTAATTCCTACGAGCAGTACTTC,CASSPPTNSYEQYF
TRBJ1-5,TRBV30,.,.,TGTGCCTGGAGTGTAAGCTCAGGGCGTCAGCCCCAGCATTTT,CAWSVSSGRQPQHF
TRBJ2-5,TRBV6-2/TRBV6-3,.,.,TGTGCCAGCAGTTCGGGAGTGGGGTCGGCGACCCAGTACTTC,CASSSGVGSATQYF
TRBJ2-7,TRBV18,.,.,TGTGCCAGCTCACCGACCAAATACGAGCAGTACTTC,CASSPTKYEQYF
TRBJ1-5,TRBV19,.,.,TGTGCCAGTAGTATAGAATTGGGCAGGGGAGCGCATCAGCCCCAGCATTTT,CASSIELGRGAHQPQHF
TRBJ2-1,TRBV7-2,.,once,TGTGCCAGCAGCTTGTTTCCGACCACCGGAGGGGGATCGGGTGAGCAGTTCTTC,CASSLFPTTGGGSGEQFF
TRBJ1-2,TRBV10-3,.,.,TGTGCCATCAGTGAGTCGAAGGTCGGTTCCTATGGCTACACCTTC,CAISESKVGSYGYTF
TRBJ1-4,TRBV11-2,.,.,TGTGCAAGCAGGGAGGGGATGGTTGCAACTAATGAAAAACTGTTTTTT,CASREGMVATNEKLFF
TRBJ1-4,TRBV7-9,.,.,TGTGCCAGCAGCTCAGGGTATCTTTTTACTAATGAAAAACTGTTTTTT,CASSSGYLFTNEKLFF
TRBJ1-1,TRBV7-3,.,.,TGTGCCAGCCGGCAGGATGGGCGCGGAATGCGCGGGACTGAAGCTTTCTTT,CASRQDGRGMRGTEAFF
TRBJ1-5,TRBV2,.,once,TGTGCCAGCAGCGGTTTGGCGCGAGATCAGCCCCAGCATTTT,CASSGLARDQPQHF
TRBJ2-1,TRBV7-2,.,.,TGTGCCAGCAGCTTAGCGGGGGTGGGTTACAATGAGCAGTTCTTC,CASSLAGVGYNEQFF
TRBJ1-3,TRBV5-1,.,.,TGCGCCAGCAGCTTGGGTACAGGGAACTTCGGGTCTGGAAACACCATATATTTT,CASSLGTGNFGSGNTIYF
TRBJ1-1,TRBV5-4,.,.,TGTGCCAGCAGCTTGCAGATGAACACTGAAGCTTTCTTT,CASSLQMNTEAFF
TRBJ2-7,TRBV12-5,.,.,TGTGCTAGTGGCCCCGGAGCGCTGGGGCACTACGAGCAGTACTTC,CASGPGALGHYEQYF
TRBJ2-5,TRBV3-1/TRBV3-2,TRBD2,.,TGTGCCAGCAGCCACTCCCTAGCGGGGGTTTCAGGTCTTCGTGAGACCCAGTACTTC,CASSHSLAGVSGLRETQYF
TRBJ2-5,TRBV5-1,.,.,TGCGCCAGCAGCTTGGCGGTGGCAGGGGGGGAGACCCAGTACTTC,CASSLAVAGGETQYF
TRBJ2-7,TRBV5-5,.,.,TGTGCCAGCAGCTTGGGGACAATGTCCTACGAGCAGTACTTC,CASSLGTMSYEQYF
TRBJ2-3,TRBV9,TRBD2,.,TGTGCCAGCAGCGGCGGACTAGCGGGAGTAGATGATACGCAGTATTTT,CASSGGLAGVDDTQYF
TRBJ2-1,TRBV7-9,.,.,TGTGCCAGCAGCCCCCAGCGACACCCAAACAATGAGCAGTTCTTC,CASSPQRHPNNEQFF
TRBJ1-5,TRBV19,.,.,TGTGCCAGTAGTATGTCGAGGGGCAGGGGCAATCAGCCCCAGCATTTT,CASSMSRGRGNQPQHF
TRBJ1-4,TRBV4-3,TRBD1,once,TGCGCCAGCAGCCAAGGAGGGACAGGAACAACTAATGAAAAACTGTTTTTT,CASSQGGTGTTNEKLFF
TRBJ1-4,TRBV2,.,.,TGTGCCAGCATGACGGGACTAGCGGGAGCAACTAATGAAAAACTGTTTTTT,CASMTGLAGATNEKLFF
TRBJ2-5,TRBV6-5,TRBD2,.,TGTGCCAGCAGTTACCGGGTGGGACTAGCACAAGAGACCCAGTACTTC,CASSYRVGLAQETQYF
TRBJ2-3,TRBV5-1,.,.,TGCGCCAGCAGCTTCTTAGGGGGAGTCACAGATACGCAGTATTTT,CASSFLGGVTDTQYF
TRBJ2-1,TRBV9,TRBD2,once,TGTGCCAGCAGCGCGACCGGGACTAGCGGGAATCGGCTCTACAATGAGCAGTTCTTC,CASSATGTSGNRLYNEQFF
TRBJ1-3,TRBV27,.,.,TGTGCCAGCAGTTTAAGGGGACCCTTCTCTGGAAACACCATATATTTT,CASSLRGPFSGNTIYF